This TCR beta chain was captured by sequencing in a study of human T cells and chemical hapten exposure. In the study overall: A 2 cm by 2 cm inner upper arm patch received 2% DPC for sensitization. A mostly female patient group had alopecia areata, totalis or universalis. Application of 0.01% DPC to the upper back was done by patch test, with a reading at 6 days.

The CDR3 spans 12 residues. Trimming removed 8 bases from V and 5 bases from J, with 14 bases in between. Per the germline V gene, CDR1 is SQVTM and CDR2 is ANQGSEA. Study observations and caveats: Counts of TCRs expanded at PT1 correlated positively with patch test score.

In its sample, this clonotype was seen many times. The target antigen is unknown. TCRdb called the RACE reads again in MiXCR, with one record for every CDR3 protein. Of fewer than 500,000 distinct CDR3 sequences listed, 4.8% are singletons. The time point is: patch test 1, 2 weeks after DPC sensitization. Specified treatment: therapeutic diphenylcyclopropenone sensitization with weekly scalp DPC. The rearrangement joins TRBV29-1 to TRBJ2-3; D possibly corresponds to TRBD1 (6 bases). This receptor was identified in a woman in her forties or fifties with alopecia areata. Some clones in this sample may be carry-over from other donors' samples. The sample consisted of whole blood, taken in connection with sensitization to the hapten diphenylcyclopropenone (DPC). CDR3 nucleotide sequence: TGCAGCTCTATGAGGGGGAAAGATACGCAGTATTTT. Protein sequence: CSSMRGKDTQYF.